Listed here are 19 T cell receptor beta chains from one sample, sequenced in a study of T cell repertoires in cytomegalovirus infection. TCRdb reprocessed the reads via MiXCR and lists one record per CDR3 protein. The sample carries around 180,000 distinct CDR3 sequences, roughly 19% recorded once. The specimen was PBMCs. The receptors here all came from a human donor in good health (CMV status not recorded). Some clones in this sample may be carry-over from other donors' samples.

The gene calls are TRBV6-1 and TRBJ1-5; D gene unclear. The CDR3 has 12 residues. Germline CDR1 reads MNHNS; CDR2 reads SASEGT. The V end was cut by 5 bases, the J end by 6 bases, with 8 bases between. In DNA form, the CDR3 reads TGTGCCAGCAGTTACGTGGGTCAGCCCCAGCATTTT. Protein product: CASSYVGQPQHF.

This clonotype was counted at least ten times. The chain employs TRBV7-2 and TRBJ1-1; D gene ambiguous. Germline CDR1 and CDR2: SGHTA and FQGNSA. Trimming cost V 1 base and J 4 bases, with 7 bases left between them. This CDR3 contains 13 residues. The CDR3 protein is CASSLEEITEAFF. As DNA, the CDR3 is TGTGCCAGCAGCTTAGAGGAAATCACTGAAGCTTTCTTT.

The gene calls are TRBV20-1 and TRBJ1-2; D is undetermined. CDR1 and CDR2 from the germline V gene are DFQATT and SNEGSKA (reference sequence). CDR3 length: 14 residues. Trimming cost V 4 bases and J 4 bases, with 16 bases left between them. The CDR3 DNA reads TGCAGTGCTATAACCGGGATCTGGGGCTATGGCTACACCTTC. Amino acids: CSAITGIWGYGYTF.

The rearrangement links TRBV7-4 to TRBJ1-2, with TRBD1 identical over 9 bases. The ends lost 1 base at V and 0 bases at J; junction bases unmatched: 3. Looked up from germline, CDR1 is SGHVT and CDR2 is SQSDAQ. CDR3 size: 16 residues. The CDR3: CASSLGRQGANYGYTF. The DNA for the CDR3 is TGTGCCAGCAGCTTAGGGAGACAGGGGGCTAACTATGGCTACACCTTC.

V is TRBV2 and J is TRBJ1-1; weak D call: TRBD1 (6 bases). The V end lost 4 bases, the J end lost 5 bases, and 8 bases lay between the germline ends. Germline CDR1 SNHLY, CDR2 FYNNEI. This CDR3 has 12 amino acids. The CDR3 DNA reads TGTGCCAGCAGTGTTCAGGGGACTGAAGCTTTCTTT. This sequence encodes CASSVQGTEAFF.

V and J are TRBV28 and TRBJ1-1; D might be TRBD1 (6 bases). Germline V CDR1 and CDR2: MDHEN, SYDVKM. This CDR3 region has 17 residues. The V and J ends lost 4 bases and 0 bases respectively, with 18 bases between them. The CDR3 sequence is CASSWGNGGHMNTEAFF. CDR3 coding DNA: TGTGCCAGCAGTTGGGGGAACGGGGGGCACATGAACACTGAAGCTTTCTTT.

This clonotype was seen many times. The genes are TRBV7-2 and TRBJ1-1, with 7 nucleotides matching TRBD1. Germline loops: CDR1 SGHTA, CDR2 FQGNSA. Trimming cost V 4 bases and J 4 bases; bases outside gene matches: 3. The length of the CDR3 is 13 residues. The CDR3 DNA sequence: TGTGCCAGCAGCTGGGACAGAATCACTGAAGCTTTCTTT. Translation gives CASSWDRITEAFF.

The rearrangement uses TRBV29-1 and TRBJ2-7, with 11 bases that match TRBD2. V shed 6 bases and J 3 bases; nucleotides not matched to a gene: 10. This CDR3 spans 15 amino acids. In germline, CDR1 is SQVTM, CDR2 ANQGSEA. This CDR3 reads CSVKVTGTSGYEQYF. The DNA for the CDR3 is TGCAGCGTAAAAGTCACCGGGACTAGCGGCTACGAGCAGTACTTC.

In this sample, this clonotype turned up many times. The V gene is TRBV28, the J gene TRBJ1-2; no definite D call. Germline-derived CDR1 and CDR2 are MDHEN and SYDVKM. There are 12 residues in the CDR3. V was pared by 4 bases and J by 8 bases, with 11 bases between. The CDR3 DNA reads TGTGCCAGCAGTTACAGTTCGTCGGGCTACACCTTC. Protein product: CASSYSSSGYTF.

In this sample, this clonotype turned up a few times. This chain links TRBV4-3 with TRBJ1-1; D not certain. V lost 0 bases, J lost 0 bases, and 8 bases lay in between. The CDR3 is 15 amino acids. Looked up from germline, CDR1 is LGHNA and CDR2 is YSLEER. As DNA, the CDR3 is TGCGCCAGCAGCCAAGACGAGGATTTGAACACTGAAGCTTTCTTT. The encoded protein is CASSQDEDLNTEAFF.

This clonotype was found a few times. The gene calls are TRBV27 and TRBJ2-5, with 8 nucleotides matching TRBD2. Trimming removed 3 bases from V and 0 bases from J; junction bases left unmatched: 12. Germline V lookup: CDR1 MNHEY, CDR2 SMNVEV (reference sequence). CDR3 size: 18 residues. DNA of the CDR3: TGTGCCAGCAGTTTTTTCAGCGGGGGAGGATTGTACCAAGAGACCCAGTACTTC. This translates into CASSFFSGGGLYQETQYF.

This clonotype has a handful of counts. The chain employs TRBV7-9 and TRBJ2-7; D gene uncertain. Germline V gene lookup returns CDR1 SEHNR and CDR2 FQNEAQ (reference sequence). CDR3 size: 13 residues. Trimming shortened V by 5 bases and J by 2 bases, and 10 bases separated the two germline ends. The CDR3 bases are TGTGCCAGCAGCCCCCTAGACCCCTACGAGCAGTACTTC. Encoded protein: CASSPLDPYEQYF.

The genes are TRBV28 and TRBJ2-4, with TRBD2 identical over 9 bases. The V gene's germline CDR1 is MDHEN and CDR2 SYDVKM. Trimming removed 3 bases from V and 8 bases from J; junction bases left unmatched: 2. The CDR3 has 13 amino acids. The CDR3 DNA reads as TGTGCCAGCAGTTTTCCTAGCGGGGACATTCAGTACTTC. Amino acids: CASSFPSGDIQYF.

The V call is TRBV7-9, the J call TRBJ1-5, with D possibly matching TRBD1 (5 bases). V shed 5 bases and J shed 9 bases, with 11 bases lying between them. This CDR3 comprises 12 residues. The germline CDR1 and CDR2 sequences are SEHNR and FQNEAQ (reference sequence). The chain's CDR3 is CASSQFGGPQHF. The DNA for the CDR3 is TGTGCCAGCAGCCAATTTGGGGGGCCCCAGCATTTT.

This clonotype occurred many times. This chain joins TRBV7-3 and TRBJ2-1; TRBD2 aligns across 11 bases. Germline CDR1 SGHTA, CDR2 FQGTGA. The CDR3 length is 15 residues. The V and J ends lost 5 bases and 8 bases, in that order; junction bases with no gene match: 8. The CDR3 DNA reads TGTGCCAGCAGCCTCGGACTAGCGGGTATCGATGAGCAGTTCTTC. Protein sequence: CASSLGLAGIDEQFF.

The chain employs TRBV23-1 and TRBJ2-7; a weak D match, TRBD2 (6 bases). TRBV23-1 is flagged as an ORF with uncertain function. V was trimmed by 4 bases and J by 9 bases, leaving 13 bases between them. The CDR3 is 12 residues long. CDR3 region: CASSPGLAAQYF. In DNA form, the CDR3 reads TGCGCCAGCAGTCCGGGACTCGCGGCGCAGTACTTC.

This clonotype appeared a few times. The rearrangement links TRBV11-2 to TRBJ1-2; 7 bases align to TRBD1. The CDR3 totals 14 residues. Unmatched junction bases numbered 6, after V lost 1 base and J lost 7 bases. The germline V gene has CDR1 SGHAT and CDR2 FQNNGV. The CDR3 reads CASSLGTGHGGYTF. The CDR3, as DNA: TGTGCCAGCAGCTTAGGGACAGGCCACGGTGGCTACACCTTC.

This clonotype was picked up a small number of times. The chain has TRBV28 and TRBJ1-1; 8 bases map to TRBD1. This CDR3 region has 15 residues. In germline, CDR1 is MDHEN, CDR2 SYDVKM. The V and J ends lost 6 bases and 2 bases, in that order; junction bases with no gene match: 8. DNA of the CDR3: TGTGCCAGCAGCATGTTCGGGACAGGTAACACTGAAGCTTTCTTT. Residues: CASSMFGTGNTEAFF.

The chain couples TRBV19 to TRBJ2-2, with TRBD2 identical over 8 bases. The CDR3 is 17 amino acids. Germline V gene data show CDR1 as LNHDA and CDR2 as SQIVND (reference sequence). The J segment lost 1 base and the V segment lost 5 bases, leaving 9 bases of the junction unmatched. CDR3 in DNA: TGTGCCAGTAGTCCCCATGTCCTAGCGGGGAACACCGGGGAGCTGTTTTTT. Translating it yields CASSPHVLAGNTGELFF.